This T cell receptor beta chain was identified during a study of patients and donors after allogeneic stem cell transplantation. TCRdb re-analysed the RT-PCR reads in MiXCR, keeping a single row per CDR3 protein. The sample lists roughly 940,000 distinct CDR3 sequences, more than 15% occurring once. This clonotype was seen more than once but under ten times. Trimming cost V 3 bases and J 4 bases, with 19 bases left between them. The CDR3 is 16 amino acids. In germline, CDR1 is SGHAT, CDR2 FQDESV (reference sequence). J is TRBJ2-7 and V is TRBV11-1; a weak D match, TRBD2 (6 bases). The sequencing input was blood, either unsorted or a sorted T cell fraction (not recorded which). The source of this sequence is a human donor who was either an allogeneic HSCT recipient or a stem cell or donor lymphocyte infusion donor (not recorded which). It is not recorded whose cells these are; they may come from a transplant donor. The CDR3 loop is CASSFGASGRQYEQYF. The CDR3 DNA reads TGTGCCAGCAGCTTCGGGGCGTCAGGGAGGCAATACGAGCAGTACTTC.